These T cell receptor beta chains were read from a single sample in a study of PD-1 blockade in classical Hodgkin lymphoma. The repertoire was sequenced with immunoSEQ multiplex PCR; TCRdb's copy has only in-frame clones and lacks some. The sample shows 45,000 to 60,000 clones, approximately 91% of them seen only once. Sample: peripheral blood mononuclear cells (PBMCs). These receptors all stem from a human donor with classical Hodgkin lymphoma. Both conserved end residues are part of each CDR3. Fields, in order: J gene, clone size, D gene, V gene, CDR3 DNA, CDR3 protein. D genes are given only for firm matches. For some rows the clone size is stated as once, few or many, or as a class when expanded; others skip it.

>TRBJ1-1|-|-|TRBV7-9
TGTGCCAGCAGTATAGCGGTGACCAACACTGAAGCTTTCTTT
CASSIAVTNTEAFF
>TRBJ2-1|-|-|TRBV7-3
TGTGCCAGCAGCTCTTCTCCAGACCTGTACAATGAGCAGTTCTTC
CASSSSPDLYNEQFF
>TRBJ1-1|-|-|TRBV19
TGTGCCAGTAGTATAGGGCGGACAGTCAAGAACACTGAAGCTTTCTTT
CASSIGRTVKNTEAFF
>TRBJ2-5|-|-|TRBV6-6
TGTGCCAGCAGTCCCTTGGGACTCCCGGGGGAGACCCAGTACTTC
CASSPLGLPGETQYF
>TRBJ2-1|-|-|TRBV29-1
TGCAGCGTTACAGGGACCTACAATGAGCAGTTCTTC
CSVTGTYNEQFF
>TRBJ1-2|-|-|TRBV19
TGTGCCAGTAGTATGATTTTAAGCAGGGGCCTTGGCTACACCTTC
CASSMILSRGLGYTF
>TRBJ1-2|-|TRBD1|TRBV30
TGTGCCTGGAGTGACCCAGGGGGGCCTCGGGAGTTTGGCTACACCTTC
CAWSDPGGPREFGYTF
>TRBJ1-2|-|-|TRBV5-5
TGTGCCAGCAGCTCAGGTCGGGGGTATGGCTACACCTTC
CASSSGRGYGYTF
>TRBJ1-1|-|TRBD1|TRBV7-6
TGTGCCAGCAGCTTAGAGACAGGGGCTGAAGCTTTCTTT
CASSLETGAEAFF
>TRBJ1-2|-|-|TRBV19
TGTGCCAGTACCCCAAGGGCTTTCTATGGCTACACCTTC
CASTPRAFYGYTF
>TRBJ2-7|-|-|TRBV6-1
TGTGCCAGCAGTGTCCGACTGTCCTACGAGCAGTACTTC
CASSVRLSYEQYF
>TRBJ2-1|-|-|TRBV6-1
TGTGCCAGCAATAAGGACTCCTCCTACAATGAGCAGTTCTTC
CASNKDSSYNEQFF
>TRBJ1-2|-|-|TRBV10-1
TGCGCCAGCAGTGAGTCTGTCTACTATGGCTACACCTTC
CASSESVYYGYTF
>TRBJ2-5|-|-|TRBV13
TGTGCCAGCAGCTTAGGCAGGGTCGCCAGGGAGACCCAGTACTTC
CASSLGRVARETQYF
>TRBJ2-5|-|-|TRBV5-1
TGCGCCAGCAGCTTGGCCGTTACGGGAGCGGAGACCCAGTACTTC
CASSLAVTGAETQYF
>TRBJ1-1|-|-|TRBV5-1
TGCGCCAGCAGCTTGGGACAAATGAACACTGAAGCTTTCTTT
CASSLGQMNTEAFF
>TRBJ2-5|-|-|TRBV28
TGTGCCAGCACCACTAGGAGACAAGAGACCCAGTACTTC
CASTTRRQETQYF
>TRBJ2-3|-|-|TRBV6-1
TGTGCCAGCAAGGCGGACACAGATACGCAGTATTTT
CASKADTDTQYF
>TRBJ2-2|-|-|TRBV7-9
TGTGCCAGCAGCTTCCAAAGACCACCGGAGGAGCTGTTTTTT
CASSFQRPPEELFF
>TRBJ2-1|-|TRBD1|TRBV7-7
TGTGCGATAGACAGGGGGCTAAATGAGCAGTTCTTC
CAIDRGLNEQFF
>TRBJ2-3|-|-|TRBV27
TGTGCCAGCAGTTTAACACCGCAGGGTTTAGGTGCAGATACGCAGTATTTT
CASSLTPQGLGADTQYF
>TRBJ2-2|once|TRBD2|TRBV11-3
TGTGCCAGCAGCCCTCGGGGGGAGGGCACCGGGGAGCTGTTTTTT
CASSPRGEGTGELFF
>TRBJ1-3|-|-|TRBV7-9
TGTGCCAGCACCTGGGGAGTATCTGGAAACACCATATATTTT
CASTWGVSGNTIYF
>TRBJ1-2|-|-|TRBV9
TGTGCCAGCAGCGTAGCTACGGGACCAAGGGGCGCTAATGGCTACACCTTC
CASSVATGPRGANGYTF
>TRBJ1-2|-|-|TRBV9
TGTGCCAGCAGCGTTGAAGCTAACTATGGCTACACCTTC
CASSVEANYGYTF
>TRBJ2-3|-|-|TRBV28
TGTGCCAGCAGTTCCCCCGGGACCGCCGCTTACACAGATACGCAGTATTTT
CASSSPGTAAYTDTQYF